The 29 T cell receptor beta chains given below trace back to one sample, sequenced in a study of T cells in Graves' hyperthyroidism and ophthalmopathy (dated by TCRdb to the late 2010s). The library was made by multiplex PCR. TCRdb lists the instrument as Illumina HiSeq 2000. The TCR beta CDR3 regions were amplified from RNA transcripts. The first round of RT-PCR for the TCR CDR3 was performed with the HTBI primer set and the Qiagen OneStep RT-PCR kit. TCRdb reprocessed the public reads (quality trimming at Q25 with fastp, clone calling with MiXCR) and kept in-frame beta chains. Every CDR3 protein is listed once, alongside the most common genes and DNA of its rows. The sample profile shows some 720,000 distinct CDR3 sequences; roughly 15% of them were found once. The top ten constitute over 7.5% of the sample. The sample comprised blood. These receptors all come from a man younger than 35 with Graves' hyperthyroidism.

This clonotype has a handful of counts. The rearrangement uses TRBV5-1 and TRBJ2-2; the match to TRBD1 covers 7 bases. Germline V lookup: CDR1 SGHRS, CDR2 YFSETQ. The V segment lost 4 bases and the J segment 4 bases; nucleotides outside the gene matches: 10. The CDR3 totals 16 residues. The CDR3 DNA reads TGCGCCAGCAGCCTCCGGGACAGAAGACCCACCGGGGAGCTGTTTTTT. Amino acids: CASSLRDRRPTGELFF.

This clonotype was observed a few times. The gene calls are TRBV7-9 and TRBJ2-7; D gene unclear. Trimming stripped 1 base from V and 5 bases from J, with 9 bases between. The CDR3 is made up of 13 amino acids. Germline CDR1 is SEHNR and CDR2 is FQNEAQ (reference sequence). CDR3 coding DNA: TGTGCCAGCAGCTTAGTGTCCCGAGACGAGCAGTACTTC. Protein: CASSLVSRDEQYF.

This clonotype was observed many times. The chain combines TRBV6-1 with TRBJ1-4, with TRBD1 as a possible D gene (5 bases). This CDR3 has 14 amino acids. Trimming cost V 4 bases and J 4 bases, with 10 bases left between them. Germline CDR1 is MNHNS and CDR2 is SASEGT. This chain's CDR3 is CASSGQGGNEKLFF. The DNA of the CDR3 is TGTGCCAGCAGTGGGCAGGGAGGTAATGAAAAACTGTTTTTT.

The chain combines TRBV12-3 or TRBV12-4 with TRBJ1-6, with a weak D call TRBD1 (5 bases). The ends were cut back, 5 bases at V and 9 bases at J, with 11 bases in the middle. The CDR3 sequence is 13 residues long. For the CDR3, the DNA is TGTGCCAGCAGTGTACCAGGGATTTCACCCCTCCACTTT. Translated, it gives CASSVPGISPLHF.

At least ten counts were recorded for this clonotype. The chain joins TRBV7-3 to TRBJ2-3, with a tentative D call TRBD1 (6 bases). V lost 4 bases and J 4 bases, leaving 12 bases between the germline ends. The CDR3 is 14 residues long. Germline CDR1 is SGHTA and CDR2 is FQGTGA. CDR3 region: CASSSLTGPDTQYF. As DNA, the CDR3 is TGTGCCAGCAGCTCCCTGACAGGCCCAGATACGCAGTATTTT.

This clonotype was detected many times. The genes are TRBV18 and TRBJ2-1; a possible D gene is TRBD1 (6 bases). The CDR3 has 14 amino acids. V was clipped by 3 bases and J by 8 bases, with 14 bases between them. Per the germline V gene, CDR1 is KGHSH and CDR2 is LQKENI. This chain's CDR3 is CASSPATRGDEQFF. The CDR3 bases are TGTGCCAGCTCACCGGCCACCAGGGGTGATGAGCAGTTCTTC.

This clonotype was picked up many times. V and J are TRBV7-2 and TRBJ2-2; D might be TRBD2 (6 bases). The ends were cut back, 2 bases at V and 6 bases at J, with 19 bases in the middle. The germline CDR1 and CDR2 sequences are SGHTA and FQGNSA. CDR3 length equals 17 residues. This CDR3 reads CASSLPHKWEDPGELFF. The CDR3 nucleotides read TGTGCCAGCAGCTTACCCCATAAGTGGGAGGACCCCGGGGAGCTGTTTTTT. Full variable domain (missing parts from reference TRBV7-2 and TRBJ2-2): GAGVSQSPSNKVTEKGKDVELRCDPISGHTALYWYRQSLGQGLEFLIYFQGNSAPDKSGLPSDRFSAERTGGSVSTLTIQRTQQEDSAVYLCASSLPHKWEDPGELFFGEGSRLTVL.

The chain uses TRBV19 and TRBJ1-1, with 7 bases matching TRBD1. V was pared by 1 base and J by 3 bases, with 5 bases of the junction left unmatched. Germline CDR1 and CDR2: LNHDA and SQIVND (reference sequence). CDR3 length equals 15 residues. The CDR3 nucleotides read TGTGCCAGTAGTATAGTTCCAGGGGGGCACACTGAAGCTTTCTTT. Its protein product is CASSIVPGGHTEAFF.

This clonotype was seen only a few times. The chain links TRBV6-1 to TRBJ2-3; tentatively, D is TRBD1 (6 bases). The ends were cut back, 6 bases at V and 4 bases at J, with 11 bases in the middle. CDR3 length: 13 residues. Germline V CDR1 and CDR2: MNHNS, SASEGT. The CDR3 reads CASSRDRPDTQYF. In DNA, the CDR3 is TGTGCCAGCAGCCGCGACAGGCCAGATACGCAGTATTTT.

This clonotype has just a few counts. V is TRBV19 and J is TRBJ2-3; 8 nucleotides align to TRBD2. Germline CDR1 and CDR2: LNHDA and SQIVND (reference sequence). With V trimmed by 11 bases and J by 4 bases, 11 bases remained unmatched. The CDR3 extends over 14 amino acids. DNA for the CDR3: TGTGCCTCTGGAGGAGCGGGAGTTTCAGATACGCAGTATTTT. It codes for CASGGAGVSDTQYF.

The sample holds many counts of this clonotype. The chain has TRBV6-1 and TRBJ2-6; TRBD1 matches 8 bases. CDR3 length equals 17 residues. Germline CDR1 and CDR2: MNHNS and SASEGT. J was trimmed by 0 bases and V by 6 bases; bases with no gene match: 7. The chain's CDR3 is CASSPGQGGSGANVLTF. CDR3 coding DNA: TGTGCCAGCAGCCCCGGACAGGGTGGCTCTGGGGCCAACGTCCTGACTTTC.

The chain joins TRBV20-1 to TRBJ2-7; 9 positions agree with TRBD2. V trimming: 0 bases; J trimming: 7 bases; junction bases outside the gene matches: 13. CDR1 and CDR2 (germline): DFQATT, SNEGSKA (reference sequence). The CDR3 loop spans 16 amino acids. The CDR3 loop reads CSARDGSGRLPGEQYF. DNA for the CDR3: TGCAGTGCTAGAGATGGGAGCGGGAGGCTCCCCGGGGAGCAGTACTTC.

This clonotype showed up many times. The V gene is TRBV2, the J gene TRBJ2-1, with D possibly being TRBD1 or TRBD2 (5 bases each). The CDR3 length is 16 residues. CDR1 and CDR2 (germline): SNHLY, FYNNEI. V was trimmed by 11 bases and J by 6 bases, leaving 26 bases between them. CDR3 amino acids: CAVRVRGRRISNEQFF. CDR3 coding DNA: TGTGCCGTTCGGGTGAGGGGTCGGAGAATCTCCAATGAGCAGTTCTTC.

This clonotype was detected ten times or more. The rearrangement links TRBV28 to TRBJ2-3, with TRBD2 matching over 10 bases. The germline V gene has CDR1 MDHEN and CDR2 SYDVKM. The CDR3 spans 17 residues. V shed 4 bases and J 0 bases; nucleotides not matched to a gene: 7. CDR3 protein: CASSSRTSGTSTDTQYF. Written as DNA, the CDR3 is TGTGCCAGCAGTTCCCGGACTAGCGGAACTAGCACAGATACGCAGTATTTT.

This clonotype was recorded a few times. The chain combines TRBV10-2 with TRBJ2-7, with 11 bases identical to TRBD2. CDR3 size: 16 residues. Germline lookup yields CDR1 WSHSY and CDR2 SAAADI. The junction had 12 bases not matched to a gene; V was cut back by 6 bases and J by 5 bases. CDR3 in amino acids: CASRPGVAGGSNEQYF. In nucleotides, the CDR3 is TGCGCCAGCAGGCCCGGGGTAGCGGGAGGGTCCAACGAGCAGTACTTC.

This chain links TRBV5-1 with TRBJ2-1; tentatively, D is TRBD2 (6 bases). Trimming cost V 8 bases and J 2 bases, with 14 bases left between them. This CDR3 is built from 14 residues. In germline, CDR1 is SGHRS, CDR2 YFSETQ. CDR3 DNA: TGCGCCAGTAGCCGGGACTTAACCTACAATGAGCAGTTCTTC. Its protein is CASSRDLTYNEQFF.

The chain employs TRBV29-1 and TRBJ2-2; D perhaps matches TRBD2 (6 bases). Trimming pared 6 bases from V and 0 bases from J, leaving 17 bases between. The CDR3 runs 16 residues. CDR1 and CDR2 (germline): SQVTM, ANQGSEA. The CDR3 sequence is CSVRDWSGPNTGELFF. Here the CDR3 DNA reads TGCAGCGTCCGGGACTGGTCAGGCCCGAACACCGGGGAGCTGTTTTTT.

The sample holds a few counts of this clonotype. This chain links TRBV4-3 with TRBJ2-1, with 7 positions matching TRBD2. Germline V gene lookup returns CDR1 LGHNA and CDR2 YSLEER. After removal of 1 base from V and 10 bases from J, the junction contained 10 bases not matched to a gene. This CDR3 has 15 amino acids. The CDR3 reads CASSQVPSRRGEQFF. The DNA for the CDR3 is TGCGCCAGCAGCCAAGTGCCTTCCCGGCGGGGGGAGCAGTTCTTC.

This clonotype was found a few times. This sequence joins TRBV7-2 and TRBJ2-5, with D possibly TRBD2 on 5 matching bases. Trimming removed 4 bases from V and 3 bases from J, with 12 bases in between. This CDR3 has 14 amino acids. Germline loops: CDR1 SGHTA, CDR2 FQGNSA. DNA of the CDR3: TGTGCCAGCAGCTCAAACCCGGGAAAAGAGACCCAGTACTTC. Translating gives CASSSNPGKETQYF.

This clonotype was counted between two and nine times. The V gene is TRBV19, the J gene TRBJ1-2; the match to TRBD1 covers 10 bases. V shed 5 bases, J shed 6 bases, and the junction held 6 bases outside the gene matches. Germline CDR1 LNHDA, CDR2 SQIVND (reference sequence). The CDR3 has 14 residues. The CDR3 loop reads CASSPRDRGDGYTF. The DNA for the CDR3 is TGTGCCAGTAGTCCTCGGGACAGGGGTGATGGCTACACCTTC. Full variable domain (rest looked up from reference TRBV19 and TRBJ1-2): DGGITQSPKYLFRKEGQNVTLSCEQNLNHDAMYWYRQDPGQGLRLIYYSQIVNDFQKGDIAEGYSVSREKKESFPLTVTSAQKNPTAFYLCASSPRDRGDGYTFGSGTRLTVV.

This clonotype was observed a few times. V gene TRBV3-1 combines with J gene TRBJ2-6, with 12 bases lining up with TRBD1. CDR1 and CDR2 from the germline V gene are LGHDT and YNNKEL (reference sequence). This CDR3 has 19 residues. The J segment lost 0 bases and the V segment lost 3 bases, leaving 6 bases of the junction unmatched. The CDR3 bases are TGTGCCAGCAGCCATCCGGGACAGGGGGCCCACTCTGGGGCCAACGTCCTGACTTTC. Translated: CASSHPGQGAHSGANVLTF.

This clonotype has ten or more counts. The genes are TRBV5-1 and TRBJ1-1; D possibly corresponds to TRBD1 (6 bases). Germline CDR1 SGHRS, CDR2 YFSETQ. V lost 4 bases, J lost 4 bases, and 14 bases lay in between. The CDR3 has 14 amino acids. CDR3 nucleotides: TGCGCCAGCAGCCCGCAGGGGTCTGTCACTGAAGCTTTCTTT. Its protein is CASSPQGSVTEAFF.

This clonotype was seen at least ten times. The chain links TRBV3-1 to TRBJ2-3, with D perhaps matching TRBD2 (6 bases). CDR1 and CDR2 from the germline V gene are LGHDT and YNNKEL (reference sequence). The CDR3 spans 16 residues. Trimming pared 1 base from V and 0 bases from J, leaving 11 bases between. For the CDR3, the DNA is TGTGCCAGCAGCCAAGTCGTGGGAGGAAGCACAGATACGCAGTATTTT. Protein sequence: CASSQVVGGSTDTQYF.

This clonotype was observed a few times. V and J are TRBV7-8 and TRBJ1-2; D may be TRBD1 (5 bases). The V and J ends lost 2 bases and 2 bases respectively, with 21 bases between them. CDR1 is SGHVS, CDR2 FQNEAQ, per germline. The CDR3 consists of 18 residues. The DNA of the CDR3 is TGTGCCAGCAGCTTACCCACCCGACCAGGGCGATACAACTATGGCTACACCTTC. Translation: CASSLPTRPGRYNYGYTF.

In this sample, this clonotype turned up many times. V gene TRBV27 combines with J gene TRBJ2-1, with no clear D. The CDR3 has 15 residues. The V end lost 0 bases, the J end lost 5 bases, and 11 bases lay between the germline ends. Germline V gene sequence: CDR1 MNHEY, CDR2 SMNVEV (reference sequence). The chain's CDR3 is CASSLSGSRHNEQFF. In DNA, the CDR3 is TGTGCCAGCAGTTTATCGGGCTCCCGGCACAATGAGCAGTTCTTC.

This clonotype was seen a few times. In DNA, the CDR3 is TGTGCCAGCAGTGACTGGACTAGCGGTTACAATGAGCAGTTCTTC. This codes for CASSDWTSGYNEQFF. The gene calls are TRBV6-1 and TRBJ2-1, with 10 positions matching TRBD2. The CDR3 loop spans 15 amino acids. From germline, CDR1 is MNHNS and CDR2 SASEGT. Trimming cost V 3 bases and J 4 bases; bases outside gene matches: 3.

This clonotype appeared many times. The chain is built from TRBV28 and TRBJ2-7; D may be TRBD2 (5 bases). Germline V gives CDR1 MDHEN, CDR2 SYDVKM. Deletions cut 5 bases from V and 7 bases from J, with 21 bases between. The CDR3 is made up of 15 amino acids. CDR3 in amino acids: CASSALEEATGEQYF. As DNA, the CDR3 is TGTGCCAGCAGTGCCCTGGAGGAGGCCACGGGAGAGCAGTACTTC.

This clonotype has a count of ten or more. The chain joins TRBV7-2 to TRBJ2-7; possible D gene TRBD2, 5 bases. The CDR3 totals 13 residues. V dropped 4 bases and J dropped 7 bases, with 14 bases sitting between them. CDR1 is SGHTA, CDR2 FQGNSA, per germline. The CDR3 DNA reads TGTGCCAGCAGCTACCCCGCGGGCGGGGAGCAGTACTTC. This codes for CASSYPAGGEQYF.

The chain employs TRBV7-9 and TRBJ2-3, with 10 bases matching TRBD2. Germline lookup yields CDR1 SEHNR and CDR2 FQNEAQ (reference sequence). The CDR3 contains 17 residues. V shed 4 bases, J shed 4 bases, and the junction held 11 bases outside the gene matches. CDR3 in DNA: TGTGCCAGCAGCTCTGATCCGGGACTAGCGTTTTCAGATACGCAGTATTTT. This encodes CASSSDPGLAFSDTQYF.